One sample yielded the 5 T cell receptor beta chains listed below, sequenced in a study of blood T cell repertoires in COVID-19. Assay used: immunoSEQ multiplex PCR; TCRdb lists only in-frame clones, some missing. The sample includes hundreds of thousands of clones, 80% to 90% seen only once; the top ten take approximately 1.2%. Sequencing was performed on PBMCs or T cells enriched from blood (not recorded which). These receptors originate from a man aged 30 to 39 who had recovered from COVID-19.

CDR3 protein: CASSQAVGALDEQYF. The CDR3 DNA reads as TGCGCCAGCAGCCAAGCGGTGGGGGCCCTAGACGAGCAGTACTTC. The chain joins TRBV4-1 to TRBJ2-7, with D possibly TRBD1 on 6 matching bases. V lost 1 base, J lost 5 bases, and 15 bases lay in between. The CDR3 loop spans 15 amino acids. Germline CDR1 is MGHRA and CDR2 is YSYEKL.

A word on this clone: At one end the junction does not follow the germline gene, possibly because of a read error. This CDR3 reads CASSLVTQSLAGDNEQFF. CDR3 nucleotide sequence: TGTGCTAGCAGCTTAGTTACGCAGTCACTAGCGGGGGACAATGAGCAGTTCTTC. The chain has TRBV7-7 and TRBJ2-1; TRBD2 agrees at 11 bases. The CDR3 consists of 18 residues. From germline, CDR1 is SSHAT and CDR2 FNYEAQ (reference sequence).

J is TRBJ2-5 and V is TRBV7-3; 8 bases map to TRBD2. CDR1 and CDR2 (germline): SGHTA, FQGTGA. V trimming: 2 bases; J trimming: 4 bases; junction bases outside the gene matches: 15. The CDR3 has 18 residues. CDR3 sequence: CASSLGISGAGVRETQYF. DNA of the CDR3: TGTGCCAGCAGCTTAGGGATTAGTGGAGCGGGAGTTCGAGAGACCCAGTACTTC.

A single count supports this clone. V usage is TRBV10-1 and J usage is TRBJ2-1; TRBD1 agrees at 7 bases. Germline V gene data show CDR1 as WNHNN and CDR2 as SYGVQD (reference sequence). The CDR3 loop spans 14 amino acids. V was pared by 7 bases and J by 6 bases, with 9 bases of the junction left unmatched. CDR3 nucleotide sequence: TGCGCCAGCACCGAGGCGTCAGGGGGCAATGAGCAGTTCTTC. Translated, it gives CASTEASGGNEQFF.

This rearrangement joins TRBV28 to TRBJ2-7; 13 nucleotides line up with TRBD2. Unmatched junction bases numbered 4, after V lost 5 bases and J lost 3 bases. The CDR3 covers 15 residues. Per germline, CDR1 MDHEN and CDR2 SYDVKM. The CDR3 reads CASSPWTSGSYEQYF. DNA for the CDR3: TGTGCCAGCAGTCCCTGGACTAGCGGGAGCTACGAGCAGTACTTC.